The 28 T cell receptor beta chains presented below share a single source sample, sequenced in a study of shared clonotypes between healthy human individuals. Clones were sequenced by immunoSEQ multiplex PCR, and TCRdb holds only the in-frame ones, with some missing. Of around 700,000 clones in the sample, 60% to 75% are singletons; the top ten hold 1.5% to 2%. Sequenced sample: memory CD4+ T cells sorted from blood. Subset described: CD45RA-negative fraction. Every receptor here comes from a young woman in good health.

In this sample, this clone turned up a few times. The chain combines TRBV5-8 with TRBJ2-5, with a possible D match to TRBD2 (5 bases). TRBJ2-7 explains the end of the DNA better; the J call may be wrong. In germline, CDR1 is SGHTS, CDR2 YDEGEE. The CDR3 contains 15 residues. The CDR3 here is CASSRRPEAGYEQYF. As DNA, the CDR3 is TGTGCCAGCAGCCGCAGACCGGAGGCGGGCTACGAGCAGTACTTC.

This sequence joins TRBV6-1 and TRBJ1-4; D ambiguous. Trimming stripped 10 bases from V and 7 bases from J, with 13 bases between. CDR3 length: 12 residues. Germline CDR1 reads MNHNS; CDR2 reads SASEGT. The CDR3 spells CAIRPDGEKLFF. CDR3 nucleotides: TGTGCCATCAGACCGGATGGTGAAAAACTGTTTTTT.

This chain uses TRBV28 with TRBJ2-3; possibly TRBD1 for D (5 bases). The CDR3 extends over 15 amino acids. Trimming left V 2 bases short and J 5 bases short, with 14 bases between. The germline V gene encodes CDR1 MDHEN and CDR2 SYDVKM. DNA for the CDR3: TGTGCCAGCAGTTTAACAGGCTCGGGCCAAGATACGCAGTATTTT. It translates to CASSLTGSGQDTQYF.

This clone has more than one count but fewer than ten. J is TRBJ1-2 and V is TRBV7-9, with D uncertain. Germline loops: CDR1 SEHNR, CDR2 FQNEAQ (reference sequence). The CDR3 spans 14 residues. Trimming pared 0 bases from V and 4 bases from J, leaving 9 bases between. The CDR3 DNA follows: TGTGCCAGCAGCTTAGCCACCTCCGGCTATGGCTACACCTTC. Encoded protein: CASSLATSGYGYTF. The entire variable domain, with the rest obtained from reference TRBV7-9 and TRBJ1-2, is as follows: DTGVSQNPRHKITKRGQNVTFRCDPISEHNRLYWYRQTLGQGPEFLTYFQNEAQLEKSRLLSDRFSAERPKGSFSTLEIQRTEQGDSAMYLCASSLATSGYGYTFGSGTRLTVV.

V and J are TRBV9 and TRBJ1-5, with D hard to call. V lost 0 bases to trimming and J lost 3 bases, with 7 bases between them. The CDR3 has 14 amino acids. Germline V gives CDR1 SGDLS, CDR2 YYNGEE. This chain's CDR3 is CASSVGTVNQPQHF. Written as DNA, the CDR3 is TGTGCCAGCAGCGTAGGCACCGTCAATCAGCCCCAGCATTTT.

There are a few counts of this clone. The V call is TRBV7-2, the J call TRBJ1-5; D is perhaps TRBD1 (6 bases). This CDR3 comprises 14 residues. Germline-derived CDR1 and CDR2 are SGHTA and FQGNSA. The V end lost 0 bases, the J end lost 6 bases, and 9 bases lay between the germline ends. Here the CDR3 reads CASSLAFRGQPQHF. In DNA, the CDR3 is TGTGCCAGCAGCTTAGCGTTCAGGGGTCAGCCCCAGCATTTT.

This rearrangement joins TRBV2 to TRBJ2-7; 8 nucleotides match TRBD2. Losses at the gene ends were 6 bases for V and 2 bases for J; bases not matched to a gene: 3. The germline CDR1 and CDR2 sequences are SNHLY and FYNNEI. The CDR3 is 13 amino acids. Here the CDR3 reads CASRGLAAYEQYF. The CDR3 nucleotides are TGTGCCAGCAGAGGACTAGCAGCCTACGAGCAGTACTTC.

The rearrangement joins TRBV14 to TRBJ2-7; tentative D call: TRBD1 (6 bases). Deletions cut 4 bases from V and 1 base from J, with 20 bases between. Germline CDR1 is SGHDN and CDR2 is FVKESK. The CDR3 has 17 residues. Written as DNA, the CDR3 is TGTGCCAGCAGCCCCACGGCCGGGACACGTTCGTCCTACGAGCAGTACTTC. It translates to CASSPTAGTRSSYEQYF. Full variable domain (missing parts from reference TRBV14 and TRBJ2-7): EAGVTQFPSHSVIEKGQTVTLRCDPISGHDNLYWYRRVMGKEIKFLLHFVKESKQDESGMPNNRFLAERTGGTYSTLKVQPAELEDSGVYFCASSPTAGTRSSYEQYFGPGTRLTVT.

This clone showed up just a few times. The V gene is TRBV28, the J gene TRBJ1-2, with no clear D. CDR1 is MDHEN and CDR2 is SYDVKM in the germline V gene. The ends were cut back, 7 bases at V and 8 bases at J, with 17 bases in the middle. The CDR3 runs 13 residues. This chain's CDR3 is CASNQPTSEGYTF. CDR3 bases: TGTGCCAGCAACCAGCCGACCTCGGAGGGCTACACCTTC.

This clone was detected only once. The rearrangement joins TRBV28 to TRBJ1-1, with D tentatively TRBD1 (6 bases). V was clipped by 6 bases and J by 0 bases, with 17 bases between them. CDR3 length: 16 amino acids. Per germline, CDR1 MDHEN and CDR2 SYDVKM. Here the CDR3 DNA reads TGTGCCAGCAGAACGGGGGGCCTAAACATGAACACTGAAGCTTTCTTT. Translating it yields CASRTGGLNMNTEAFF.

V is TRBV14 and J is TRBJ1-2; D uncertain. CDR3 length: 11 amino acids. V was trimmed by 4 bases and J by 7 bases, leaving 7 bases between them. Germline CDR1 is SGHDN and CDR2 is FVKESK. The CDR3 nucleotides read TGTGCCAGCAGCCCCGGAGGTGGCTACACCTTC. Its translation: CASSPGGGYTF.

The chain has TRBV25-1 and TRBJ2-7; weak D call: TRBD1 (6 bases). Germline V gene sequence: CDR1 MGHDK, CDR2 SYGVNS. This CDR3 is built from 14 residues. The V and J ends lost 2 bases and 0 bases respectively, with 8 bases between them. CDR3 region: CASSEGRGSYEQYF. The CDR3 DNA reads TGTGCCAGCAGTGAAGGCAGGGGCTCCTACGAGCAGTACTTC.

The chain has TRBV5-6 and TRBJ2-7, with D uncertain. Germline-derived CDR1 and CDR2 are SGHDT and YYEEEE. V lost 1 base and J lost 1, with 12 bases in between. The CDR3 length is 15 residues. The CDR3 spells CASSLFRDFSYEQYF. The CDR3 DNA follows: TGTGCCAGCAGCTTGTTCCGAGACTTTTCCTACGAGCAGTACTTC.

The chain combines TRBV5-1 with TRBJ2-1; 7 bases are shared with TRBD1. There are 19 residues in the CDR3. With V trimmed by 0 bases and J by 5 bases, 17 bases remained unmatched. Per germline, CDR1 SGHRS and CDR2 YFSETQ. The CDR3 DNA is TGCGCCAGCAGCTTGGTTCTTCTGTTAGGGGGACAGCGGAACAATGAGCAGTTCTTC. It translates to CASSLVLLLGGQRNNEQFF.

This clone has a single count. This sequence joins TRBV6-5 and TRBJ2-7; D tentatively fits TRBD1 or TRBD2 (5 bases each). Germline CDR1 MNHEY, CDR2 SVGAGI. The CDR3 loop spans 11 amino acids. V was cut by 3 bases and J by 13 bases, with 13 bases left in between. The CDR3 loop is CASSYMGRHYF. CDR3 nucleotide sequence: TGTGCCAGCAGTTATATGGGACGACATTACTTC.

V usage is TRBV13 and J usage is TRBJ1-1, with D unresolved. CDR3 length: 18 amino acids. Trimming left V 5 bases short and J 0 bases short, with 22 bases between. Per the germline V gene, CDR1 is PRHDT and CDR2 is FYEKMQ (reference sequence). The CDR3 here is CASSRGMGWESLNTEAFF. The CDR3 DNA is TGTGCCAGCAGCCGCGGTATGGGGTGGGAATCCCTGAACACTGAAGCTTTCTTT. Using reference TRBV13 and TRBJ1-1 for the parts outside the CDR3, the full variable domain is AAGVIQSPRHLIKEKRETATLKCYPIPRHDTVYWYQQGPGQDPQFLISFYEKMQSDKGSIPDRFSAQQFSDYHSELNMSSLELGDSALYFCASSRGMGWESLNTEAFFGQGTRLTVV.

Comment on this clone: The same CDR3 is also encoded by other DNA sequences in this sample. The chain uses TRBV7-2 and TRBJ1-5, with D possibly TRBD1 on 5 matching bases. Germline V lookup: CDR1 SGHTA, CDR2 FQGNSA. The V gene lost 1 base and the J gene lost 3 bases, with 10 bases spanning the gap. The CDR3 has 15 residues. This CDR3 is CASSLVVGTNQPQHF. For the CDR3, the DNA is TGTGCCAGCAGCTTAGTGGTGGGGACCAATCAGCCCCAGCATTTT.

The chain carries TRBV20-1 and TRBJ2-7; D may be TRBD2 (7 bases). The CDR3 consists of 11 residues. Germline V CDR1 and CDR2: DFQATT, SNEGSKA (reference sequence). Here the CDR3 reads CNLRGGDEQYF. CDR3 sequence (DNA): TGCAATCTAAGGGGGGGCGACGAGCAGTACTTC.

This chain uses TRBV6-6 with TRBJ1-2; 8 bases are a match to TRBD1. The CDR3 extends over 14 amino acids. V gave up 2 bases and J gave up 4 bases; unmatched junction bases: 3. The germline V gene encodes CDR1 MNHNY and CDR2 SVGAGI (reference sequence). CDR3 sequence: CASSYADRGYGYTF. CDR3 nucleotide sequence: TGTGCCAGCAGTTACGCTGACAGGGGCTATGGCTACACCTTC.

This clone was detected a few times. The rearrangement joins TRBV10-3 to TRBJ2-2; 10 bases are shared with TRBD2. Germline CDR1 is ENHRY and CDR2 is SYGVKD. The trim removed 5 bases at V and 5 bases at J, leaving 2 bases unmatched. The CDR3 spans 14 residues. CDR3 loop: CAISTSGVTGELFF. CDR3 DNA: TGTGCCATCAGTACTAGCGGGGTTACCGGGGAGCTGTTTTTT.

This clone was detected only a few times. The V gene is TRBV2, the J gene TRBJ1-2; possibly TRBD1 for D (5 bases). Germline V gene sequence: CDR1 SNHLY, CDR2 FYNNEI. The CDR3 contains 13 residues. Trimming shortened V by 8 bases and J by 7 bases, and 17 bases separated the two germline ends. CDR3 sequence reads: CASGSAGGGGYTF. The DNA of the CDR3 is TGTGCCAGCGGGTCAGCCGGGGGAGGTGGCTACACCTTC.

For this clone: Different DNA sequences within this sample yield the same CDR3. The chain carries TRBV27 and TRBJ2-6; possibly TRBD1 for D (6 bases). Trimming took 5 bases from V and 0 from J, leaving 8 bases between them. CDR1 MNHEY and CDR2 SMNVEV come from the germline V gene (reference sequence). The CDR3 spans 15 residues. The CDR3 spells CASSRDNSGANVLTF. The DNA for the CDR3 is TGTGCCAGCAGTAGGGACAACTCTGGGGCCAACGTCCTGACTTTC.

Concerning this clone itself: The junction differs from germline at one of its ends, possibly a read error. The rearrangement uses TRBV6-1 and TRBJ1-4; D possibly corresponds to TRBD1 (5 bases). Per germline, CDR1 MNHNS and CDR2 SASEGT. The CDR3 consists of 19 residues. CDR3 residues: CASSKAGRRNRSTNEKLFF. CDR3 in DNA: TGTGCCAGCAGTAAAGCGGGACGGCGGAACCGATCAACTAATGAAAAACTGTTTTTT.

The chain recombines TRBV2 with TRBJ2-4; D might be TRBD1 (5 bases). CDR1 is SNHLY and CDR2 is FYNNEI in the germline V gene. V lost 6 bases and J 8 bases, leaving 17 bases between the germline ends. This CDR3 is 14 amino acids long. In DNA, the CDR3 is TGTGCCAGCAGCGTTCAGGGTGGTAGGGACATTCAGTACTTC. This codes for CASSVQGGRDIQYF.

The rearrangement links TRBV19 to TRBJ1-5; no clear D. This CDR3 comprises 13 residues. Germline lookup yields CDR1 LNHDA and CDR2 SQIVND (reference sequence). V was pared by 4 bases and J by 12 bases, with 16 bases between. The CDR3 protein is CASSSFGVAYQHF. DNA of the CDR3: TGTGCCAGTAGTAGCTTTGGGGTGGCATACCAGCATTTT.

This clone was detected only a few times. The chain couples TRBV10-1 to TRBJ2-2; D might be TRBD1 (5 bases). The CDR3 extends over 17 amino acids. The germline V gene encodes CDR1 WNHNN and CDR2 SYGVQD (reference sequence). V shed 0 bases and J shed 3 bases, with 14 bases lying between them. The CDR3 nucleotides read TGCGCCAGCAGTGAGTCGACTTGGACAATGGACACCGGGGAGCTGTTTTTT. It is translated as CASSESTWTMDTGELFF.

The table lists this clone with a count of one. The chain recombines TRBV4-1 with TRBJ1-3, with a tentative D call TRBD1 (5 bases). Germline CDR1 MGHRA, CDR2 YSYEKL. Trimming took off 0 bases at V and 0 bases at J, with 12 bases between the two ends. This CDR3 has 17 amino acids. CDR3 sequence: CASSQESGTRSGNTIYF. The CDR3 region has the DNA TGCGCCAGCAGCCAAGAATCAGGGACCCGCTCTGGAAACACCATATATTTT.

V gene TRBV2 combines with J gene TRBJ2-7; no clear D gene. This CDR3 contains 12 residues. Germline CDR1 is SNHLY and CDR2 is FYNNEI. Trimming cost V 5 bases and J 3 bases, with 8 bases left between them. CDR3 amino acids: CASSLTRYEQYF. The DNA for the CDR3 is TGTGCCAGCAGTCTGACACGCTACGAGCAGTACTTC.